Sequencing of this T cell receptor (beta chain) was carried out in a study of CD8+ T cells in alopecia areata. Germline V gene lookup returns CDR1 SGDLS and CDR2 YYNGEE. CDR3 length equals 17 residues. J gave up 5 bases and V 3 bases, and 17 bases lay outside the gene matches. cDNA reverse transcribed from extracted RNA served as the sequencing template. The table came from immunoSEQ multiplex PCR; TCRdb's copy has only in-frame clones and leaves some out. The top ten clones hold under 15% of a sample with tens of thousands of clones, roughly 30% of them seen once. Treatment specified: oral pan-JAK inhibitor, 5-10 mg twice daily.

The chain is built from TRBV9 and TRBJ2-7; TRBD1 agrees at 7 bases. The receptor was derived from a human donor with alopecia areata. The sample consisted of CD8+ T cells sorted from blood, taken at week 4, from a patient treated with tofacitinib. The CDR3 coding sequence is TGTGCCAGCAGCGGTTCGTCCACAGGGGAGAGGAACGACGAGCAGTACTTC. This codes for CASSGSSTGERNDEQYF. Using reference TRBV9 and TRBJ2-7 for the parts outside the CDR3, the full variable domain is DSGVTQTPKHLITATGQRVTLRCSPRSGDLSVYWYQQSLDQGLQFLIQYYNGEERAKGNILERFSAQQFPDLHSELNLSSLELGDSALYFCASSGSSTGERNDEQYFGPGTRLTVT.